What follows are 19 T cell receptor beta chains derived from one specimen sequenced in a study of OX40 agonist ivuxolimab in advanced cancers. The assay was immunoSEQ multiplex PCR, and TCRdb's table has in-frame clones only and misses some. This table holds roughly 79,000 clones, roughly 80% found once. Sequenced material: CD4+ or CD8+ T cells sorted from blood, taken in a trial of the OX40 agonist ivuxolimab. These receptor sequences come from an adult with an advanced solid tumor such as melanoma, head and neck, liver or kidney cancer.

V usage is TRBV29-1 and J usage is TRBJ1-6, with D possibly matching TRBD1 (5 bases). V was clipped by 5 bases and J by 0 bases, with 17 bases between them. CDR3 length: 17 amino acids. In germline, CDR1 is SQVTM, CDR2 ANQGSEA. The CDR3 region is CSVSGRAITSYNSPLHF. CDR3 nucleotides: TGCAGCGTTAGTGGCAGGGCCATAACCTCCTATAATTCACCCCTCCACTTT.

This clone has more than one count but fewer than ten. The chain links TRBV7-3 to TRBJ2-2; perhaps D is TRBD1 or TRBD2 (6 bases each). The germline CDR1 and CDR2 sequences are SGHTA and FQGTGA. Trimming stripped 5 bases from V and 6 bases from J, with 16 bases between. CDR3 length equals 15 residues. The CDR3 reads CASSLGGNRPGELFF. The CDR3 coding sequence is TGTGCCAGCAGCCTAGGGGGGAATCGGCCCGGGGAGCTGTTTTTT.

V and J are TRBV7-2 and TRBJ2-3, with 10 nucleotides matching TRBD2. This CDR3 contains 18 residues. V shed 5 bases and J 0 bases; nucleotides not matched to a gene: 11. CDR1 and CDR2 (germline): SGHTA, FQGNSA. Here the CDR3 reads CASSPRGSGGPSTDTQYF. In DNA, the CDR3 is TGTGCCAGCAGCCCCCGGGGTAGCGGGGGGCCTAGCACAGATACGCAGTATTTT.

The rearrangement joins TRBV28 to TRBJ1-1; 9 nucleotides agree with TRBD1. Trimming cost V 5 bases and J 4 bases; bases outside gene matches: 8. CDR1 MDHEN and CDR2 SYDVKM come from the germline V gene. This CDR3 is built from 15 residues. CDR3 sequence: CASSRPGQGSTEAFF. The CDR3 DNA follows: TGTGCCAGCAGTAGGCCGGGACAGGGATCCACTGAAGCTTTCTTT.

J is TRBJ2-5 and V is TRBV28, with TRBD2 identical over 10 bases. CDR3 length: 18 amino acids. Germline CDR1 MDHEN, CDR2 SYDVKM. V shed 4 bases, J shed 2 bases, and the junction held 13 bases outside the gene matches. The CDR3 protein is CASSSRDSGRAGQETQYF. The CDR3 DNA is TGTGCCAGCAGTTCTCGGGACAGCGGGAGGGCAGGTCAAGAGACCCAGTACTTC.

The chain carries TRBV6-6 and TRBJ1-5, with unresolved D. Germline V gene data show CDR1 as MNHNY and CDR2 as SVGAGI (reference sequence). This CDR3 has 16 residues. Trimming removed 5 bases at V and 1 base at J, with 15 bases between. CDR3 loop: CASSPSRATSNQPQHF. The CDR3 bases are TGTGCCAGCAGTCCCTCCCGGGCCACAAGCAATCAGCCCCAGCATTTT.

The chain links TRBV2 to TRBJ2-4; TRBD1 aligns across 8 bases. This CDR3 contains 13 residues. J lost 7 bases, V lost 8 bases, and 7 bases had no gene match. Germline CDR1 reads SNHLY; CDR2 reads FYNNEI. This chain's CDR3 is CASGRQGTNIQYF. DNA of the CDR3: TGTGCCAGCGGGAGACAGGGGACGAACATTCAGTACTTC.

The chain employs TRBV11-1 and TRBJ2-1, with 7 bases lining up with TRBD1. This CDR3 contains 17 residues. The V gene's germline CDR1 is SGHAT and CDR2 FQDESV (reference sequence). The ends lost 5 bases at V and 0 bases at J; junction bases unmatched: 10. The CDR3 spells CASSRQVQGSSYNEQFF. CDR3 bases: TGTGCCAGCAGCCGTCAAGTACAGGGGAGCTCCTACAATGAGCAGTTCTTC.

This clone was detected once. At one boundary the junction diverges from the germline segment, which might be a read error. V gene TRBV15 combines with J gene TRBJ2-7; D not certain. From germline, CDR1 is LNHNV and CDR2 YYDKDF (reference sequence). The CDR3 has 13 residues. The CDR3 bases are TGTGCCACCAGCAGAGGCTTCGACACCGGAATGGACTTC. Encoded protein: CATSRGFDTGMDF.

The chain couples TRBV5-1 to TRBJ2-1, with 8 bases fitting TRBD2. CDR1 is SGHRS, CDR2 YFSETQ, per germline. The length of the CDR3 is 17 residues. The ends lost 0 bases at V and 8 bases at J; junction bases unmatched: 13. The CDR3 sequence is CASSLGGLGTSGDEQFF. The CDR3 DNA follows: TGCGCCAGCAGCTTGGGCGGCCTCGGGACTAGTGGCGATGAGCAGTTCTTC.

In its sample, this clone was seen once. The V gene is TRBV28, the J gene TRBJ2-3; D gene uncertain. Germline loops: CDR1 MDHEN, CDR2 SYDVKM. CDR3 length: 12 residues. V was shortened by 1 base and J by 6 bases, with 5 bases between the two germline ends. In DNA form, the CDR3 reads TGTGCCAGCAGTTTATATGGGGATACGCAGTATTTT. Protein product: CASSLYGDTQYF.

This clone was counted only a few times. V and J are TRBV28 and TRBJ1-2; D not certain. Germline values: CDR1 MDHEN, CDR2 SYDVKM. This CDR3 has 11 amino acids. V was pared by 5 bases and J by 2 bases, with 3 bases between. The CDR3 DNA sequence: TGTGCCAGCAGTCGGAACTATGGCTACACCTTC. This gives the protein CASSRNYGYTF.

The chain couples TRBV28 to TRBJ2-1; D ambiguous. The CDR3 contains 15 residues. The germline gives CDR1 MDHEN, CDR2 SYDVKM. The ends were cut back, 3 bases at V and 0 bases at J, with 9 bases in the middle. In nucleotides, the CDR3 is TGTGCCAGCAGTTTCCAGGTTTCCTCCTACAATGAGCAGTTCTTC. This translates into CASSFQVSSYNEQFF.

This chain connects TRBV28 to TRBJ2-5; a weak D match, TRBD1 (6 bases). Germline V gene sequence: CDR1 MDHEN, CDR2 SYDVKM. V was pared by 6 bases and J by 2 bases, with 10 bases between. This CDR3 has 13 residues. Here the CDR3 reads CASSDRHQETQYF. CDR3 nucleotide sequence: TGTGCCAGCAGCGACAGGCATCAAGAGACCCAGTACTTC. Together with reference TRBV28 and TRBJ2-5, the CDR3 gives the full variable domain: DVKVTQSSRYLVKRTGEKVFLECVQDMDHENMFWYRQDPGLGLRLIYFSYDVKMKEKGDIPEGYSVSREKKERFSLILESASTNQTSMYLCASSDRHQETQYFGPGTRLLVL.

As DNA, the CDR3 is TGCGCCAGCTGCATGGGACAGGGCGATGAAAAACTGTTTTTT. This codes for CASCMGQGDEKLFF. The V gene is TRBV5-1, the J gene TRBJ1-4, with 9 positions matching TRBD1. CDR3 length equals 14 residues. Germline V gene data show CDR1 as SGHRS and CDR2 as YFSETQ. The trim removed 7 bases at V and 6 bases at J, leaving 7 bases unmatched.

The chain recombines TRBV7-9 with TRBJ1-4, with D unresolved. The germline V gene has CDR1 SEHNR and CDR2 FQNEAQ (reference sequence). This CDR3 is 13 amino acids long. V was cut by 3 bases and J by 6 bases, with 8 bases left in between. The CDR3 loop reads CASSFANHEKLFF. The CDR3, as DNA: TGTGCCAGCAGCTTCGCAAACCATGAAAAACTGTTTTTT.

The chain carries TRBV7-2 and TRBJ2-3, with D possibly being TRBD2 (5 bases). CDR1 and CDR2 (germline): SGHTA, FQGNSA. The CDR3 is 14 amino acids. V shed 5 bases and J shed 0 bases, with 9 bases lying between them. For the CDR3, the DNA is TGTGCCAGCAGCCGGGGAGCTAGCACAGATACGCAGTATTTT. Encoded protein: CASSRGASTDTQYF.

The DNA of the CDR3 is TGTGCCAGCACCCAGGGGGACTATGGCTACACCTTC. It is translated as CASTQGDYGYTF. The chain employs TRBV28 and TRBJ1-2, with 7 bases fitting TRBD1. The CDR3 is 12 residues long. Trimming cost V 7 bases and J 3 bases; bases outside gene matches: 2. Germline loops: CDR1 MDHEN, CDR2 SYDVKM.

This rearrangement joins TRBV6-1 to TRBJ2-7; D ambiguous. Germline V lookup: CDR1 MNHNS, CDR2 SASEGT. Trimming took off 5 bases at V and 3 bases at J, with 11 bases between the two ends. The CDR3 runs to 13 residues. CDR3 in DNA: TGTGCCAGCAGTCGGACGTCCGGCTACGAGCAGTACTTC. Translating gives CASSRTSGYEQYF.